A single sample is the source of the 28 T cell receptor beta chains below, sequenced in a study of shared clonotypes between healthy human individuals. Assay used: immunoSEQ multiplex PCR; TCRdb lists only in-frame clones, some missing. The sample carries about 320,000 clones, around 86% recorded once. The sequencing sample was made of memory CD8+ T cells sorted from blood. Subset reported: CD45RO+ cells pooled with CCR7-negative TemRA cells. All receptors derive from a man aged 18 to 35 in good health.

This clone was counted ten times or more. The V gene is TRBV4-1, the J gene TRBJ2-7, with 9 positions matching TRBD1. The CDR3 spans 14 residues. V shed 5 bases, J shed 2 bases, and the junction held 4 bases outside the gene matches. Germline V CDR1 and CDR2: MGHRA, YSYEKL. The CDR3 loop is CASSFDRGAYEQYF. In DNA form, the CDR3 reads TGCGCCAGCAGCTTCGACAGGGGGGCCTACGAGCAGTACTTC.

The V call is TRBV7-9, the J call TRBJ2-7; no clear D gene. Germline CDR1 is SEHNR and CDR2 is FQNEAQ (reference sequence). This CDR3 spans 14 amino acids. Trimming shortened V by 5 bases and J by 0 bases, and 11 bases separated the two germline ends. The CDR3 region is CASSPLDISYEQYF. The CDR3 DNA is TGTGCCAGCAGCCCCCTAGACATCTCCTACGAGCAGTACTTC.

The chain recombines TRBV27 with TRBJ1-6, with D unresolved. The CDR3 consists of 17 residues. The germline V gene has CDR1 MNHEY and CDR2 SMNVEV (reference sequence). V was clipped by 3 bases and J by 5 bases, with 17 bases between them. The chain's CDR3 is CASSLAGPQPHNSPLHF. In DNA, the CDR3 is TGTGCCAGCAGTTTGGCCGGGCCCCAACCCCATAATTCACCCCTCCACTTT.

The chain employs TRBV5-1 and TRBJ2-7; D unresolved. CDR3 length: 12 residues. Germline lookup yields CDR1 SGHRS and CDR2 YFSETQ. The V end lost 0 bases, the J end lost 7 bases, and 8 bases lay between the germline ends. The CDR3 is CASSLDNLEQYF. DNA for the CDR3: TGCGCCAGCAGCTTGGATAACCTAGAGCAGTACTTC.

V and J are TRBV10-2 and TRBJ2-7, with D possibly being TRBD1 or TRBD2 (5 bases each). There are 17 residues in the CDR3. Germline CDR1 WSHSY, CDR2 SAAADI. V was trimmed by 3 bases and J by 2 bases, leaving 20 bases between them. For the CDR3, the DNA is TGCGCCAGCAGTGAAAGTTTCGGGGCAGGCGGAACCTACGAGCAGTACTTC. Encoded protein: CASSESFGAGGTYEQYF.

This clone appeared once. The chain employs TRBV7-9 and TRBJ2-7; D may be TRBD1 (6 bases). The germline V and J ends were trimmed by 5 bases and 4 bases, with 15 bases remaining between them. Germline V gene data show CDR1 as SEHNR and CDR2 as FQNEAQ (reference sequence). The CDR3 runs 14 residues. The CDR3 protein is CASSRRQEDYEQYF. DNA of the CDR3: TGTGCCAGCAGCCGACGACAGGAAGATTACGAGCAGTACTTC.

This chain joins TRBV18 and TRBJ2-2, with 7 bases lining up with TRBD1. The CDR3 extends over 17 amino acids. V shed 3 bases and J 0 bases; nucleotides not matched to a gene: 7. Germline assignment: CDR1 KGHSH and CDR2 LQKENI. CDR3 sequence (DNA): TGTGCCAGCTCACCTCAATACAGGGGTCCGAACACCGGGGAGCTGTTTTTT. This gives the protein CASSPQYRGPNTGELFF.

The chain uses TRBV7-2 and TRBJ2-3, with 7 bases lining up with TRBD1. The V and J ends lost 7 bases and 4 bases, in that order; junction bases with no gene match: 11. Germline-derived CDR1 and CDR2 are SGHTA and FQGNSA. The CDR3 contains 15 residues. DNA for the CDR3: TGTGCCAGCACCCCCGGGACAGCGCCACCAGATACGCAGTATTTT. It specifies CASTPGTAPPDTQYF.

The CDR3 DNA sequence: TGTGCCAGCAGTTACGTGACTAGCGGGCTTTACAATGAGCAGTTCTTC. Translated: CASSYVTSGLYNEQFF. The J gene is TRBJ2-1, the V gene TRBV6-5; 10 bases are shared with TRBD2. CDR1 MNHEY and CDR2 SVGAGI come from the germline V gene. There are 16 residues in the CDR3. V shed 2 bases and J 4 bases; nucleotides not matched to a gene: 5.

The chain employs TRBV28 and TRBJ1-1; TRBD1 agrees at 10 bases. The J segment lost 5 bases and the V segment lost 6 bases, leaving 6 bases of the junction unmatched. This CDR3 is 14 amino acids long. The germline V gene encodes CDR1 MDHEN and CDR2 SYDVKM. This CDR3 reads CASSDRGRGTEAFF. The CDR3 bases are TGTGCCAGCAGCGACAGGGGGCGGGGAACTGAAGCTTTCTTT.

The chain combines TRBV27 with TRBJ1-5; TRBD1 might be the D (6 bases). V was trimmed by 5 bases and J by 0 bases, leaving 17 bases between them. The V gene's germline CDR1 is MNHEY and CDR2 SMNVEV (reference sequence). The CDR3 has 17 residues. The CDR3 DNA reads TGTGCCAGCAGTCCGCGGACAGATCCTAATAGCAATCAGCCCCAGCATTTT. It is translated as CASSPRTDPNSNQPQHF.

This clone has a single count. The chain couples TRBV5-6 to TRBJ1-2; 8 bases agree with TRBD1. V gave up 5 bases and J gave up 0 bases; unmatched junction bases: 3. CDR3 length equals 14 residues. From germline, CDR1 is SGHDT and CDR2 YYEEEE. CDR3 protein: CASSRTGPNYGYTF. CDR3 nucleotides: TGTGCCAGCAGTAGGACAGGGCCTAACTATGGCTACACCTTC.

This chain links TRBV9 with TRBJ1-2; D call uncertain. The CDR3 extends over 13 amino acids. Per germline, CDR1 SGDLS and CDR2 YYNGEE. V gave up 1 base and J gave up 5 bases, with 9 bases separating them. The CDR3 is CASSVMRSYGYTF. For the CDR3, the DNA is TGTGCCAGCAGCGTAATGCGGTCGTATGGCTACACCTTC. Full variable domain (remainder filled in from reference TRBV9 and TRBJ1-2): DSGVTQTPKHLITATGQRVTLRCSPRSGDLSVYWYQQSLDQGLQFLIQYYNGEERAKGNILERFSAQQFPDLHSELNLSSLELGDSALYFCASSVMRSYGYTFGSGTRLTVV.

The chain combines TRBV5-1 with TRBJ2-1; no clear D gene. Trimming took off 4 bases at V and 5 bases at J, with 10 bases between the two ends. The CDR3 runs to 13 residues. CDR1 SGHRS and CDR2 YFSETQ come from the germline V gene. The CDR3 region has the DNA TGCGCCAGCAGCAATACTGCCCACAATGAGCAGTTCTTC. Its translation is CASSNTAHNEQFF.

The chain's CDR3 is CASSPHTGYEQYF. CDR3 nucleotides: TGTGCCAGCAGCCCTCACACAGGCTACGAGCAGTACTTC. The V call is TRBV7-6, the J call TRBJ2-7, with D possibly being TRBD1 (5 bases). Trimming took off 5 bases at V and 3 bases at J, with 11 bases between the two ends. There are 13 residues in the CDR3. Germline-derived CDR1 and CDR2 are SGHVS and FNYEAQ.

J is TRBJ2-1 and V is TRBV4-2, with 9 bases fitting TRBD2. The CDR3 consists of 17 residues. Germline V gives CDR1 LGHNA, CDR2 YNFKEQ. J gave up 5 bases and V 0 bases, and 8 bases lay outside the gene matches. The DNA of the CDR3 is TGTGCCAGCAGCCAAGATCCAGCGGGGGGCGAAAACAATGAGCAGTTCTTC. Translated: CASSQDPAGGENNEQFF.

The rearrangement joins TRBV6-5 to TRBJ1-6, with TRBD1 as a possible D gene (5 bases). CDR3 size: 13 residues. Trimming cost V 4 bases and J 8 bases, with 9 bases left between them. In germline, CDR1 is MNHEY, CDR2 SVGAGI. The CDR3 protein is CASSWLGDSPLHF. CDR3 DNA: TGTGCCAGCAGTTGGCTAGGGGATTCACCCCTCCACTTT.

Only a few counts were recorded for this clone. The chain uses TRBV6-4 and TRBJ1-6, with no clear D. CDR3 size: 10 residues. Looked up from germline, CDR1 is MRHNA and CDR2 is SNTAGT. Trimming pared 6 bases from V and 14 bases from J, leaving 8 bases between. CDR3 bases: TGTGCCAGCAGGACTTTCACCCTCCACTTT. It codes for CASRTFTLHF.

The chain combines TRBV27 with TRBJ2-7, with D hard to call. The germline gives CDR1 MNHEY, CDR2 SMNVEV (reference sequence). The V and J ends lost 4 bases and 4 bases respectively, with 8 bases between them. This CDR3 has 12 residues. As DNA, the CDR3 is TGTGCCAGCAGTTCCCCCGGATACGAGCAGTACTTC. Residues: CASSSPGYEQYF.

The rearrangement uses TRBV5-1 and TRBJ1-1; D is perhaps TRBD1 (5 bases). The germline V gene has CDR1 SGHRS and CDR2 YFSETQ. V dropped 0 bases and J dropped 5 bases, with 17 bases sitting between them. CDR3 length: 16 amino acids. CDR3 residues: CASSLGSGVLRTEAFF. CDR3 in DNA: TGCGCCAGCAGCTTGGGTTCGGGGGTGCTAAGGACTGAAGCTTTCTTT. The variable domain in full, completed from reference TRBV5-1 and TRBJ1-1, reads KAGVTQTPRYLIKTRGQQVTLSCSPISGHRSVSWYQQTPGQGLQFLFEYFSETQRNKGNFPGRFSGRQFSNSRSEMNVSTLELGDSALYLCASSLGSGVLRTEAFFGQGTRLTVV.

This chain connects TRBV30 to TRBJ1-2; 12 bases are a match to TRBD1. The junction had 10 bases not matched to a gene; V was cut back by 2 bases and J by 3 bases. The length of the CDR3 is 17 residues. The germline CDR1 and CDR2 sequences are GTSNPN and SVGIG (reference sequence). The CDR3: CAWSPIFGTGGDYGYTF. The CDR3 DNA sequence: TGTGCCTGGAGTCCTATCTTTGGGACAGGGGGCGACTATGGCTACACCTTC.

CDR3 sequence: CASSCFQREGLAGSQFF. DNA for the CDR3: TGTGCCAGCAGCTGTTTTCAGCGGGAGGGACTAGCGGGATCGCAGTTCTTC. V is TRBV5-6 and J is TRBJ2-1, with 13 bases aligning to TRBD2. Germline V CDR1 and CDR2: SGHDT, YYEEEE. The CDR3 is made up of 17 amino acids. With 3 bases clipped from V and 12 bases from J, the junction kept 15 bases outside the gene matches.

Details on this clone: A read error may be the cause here, since a much bigger clone is one base away. This likely comes from a read error, as the CDR3 has no conserved phenylalanine or tryptophan at its end. The V call is TRBV10-3, the J call TRBJ1-2; D gene uncertain. Germline CDR1 is ENHRY and CDR2 is SYGVKD. V lost 2 bases to trimming and J lost 10 bases, with 8 bases between them. The CDR3 contains 11 residues. The CDR3 protein is CAISEGVDYTL. CDR3 nucleotides: TGTGCCATCAGTGAGGGGGTCGACTACACCCTC.

J is TRBJ2-7 and V is TRBV10-1; TRBD2 is a possible D gene (5 bases). V lost 2 bases and J lost 5, with 10 bases in between. Per germline, CDR1 WNHNN and CDR2 SYGVQD (reference sequence). The CDR3 has 13 amino acids. DNA for the CDR3: TGCGCCAGCAGTGAGGGGTTAGCGAACGAGCAGTACTTC. Its protein product is CASSEGLANEQYF.

This clone was observed a handful of times. The chain uses TRBV10-2 and TRBJ2-5, with TRBD1 matching over 9 bases. The CDR3 consists of 12 residues. Germline lookup yields CDR1 WSHSY and CDR2 SAAADI. Losses at the gene ends were 8 bases for V and 3 bases for J; bases not matched to a gene: 1. CDR3 nucleotide sequence: TGCGCCAGCCGGGACAGGGAAGAGACCCAGTACTTC. Protein product: CASRDREETQYF.

With regard to this clone: A single base separates this from a much larger clone, so it may be a read error. This chain uses TRBV5-1 with TRBJ1-2; 9 nucleotides agree with TRBD1. The CDR3 totals 16 residues. The germline V gene has CDR1 SGHRS and CDR2 YFSETQ. The CDR3, as DNA: TGCGCCAACAGCGCGGGACAGGGCGTCCCAGAGAGGGGCTACACCTTC. As protein: CANSAGQGVPERGYTF.

The chain has TRBV7-6 and TRBJ2-5; 8 nucleotides match TRBD2. CDR3 size: 15 residues. Germline assignment: CDR1 SGHVS and CDR2 FNYEAQ. Trimming cost V 2 bases and J 1 base; bases outside gene matches: 3. This CDR3 is CASSLFREGQETQYF. The CDR3 coding sequence is TGTGCCAGCAGCTTATTTCGGGAGGGCCAAGAGACCCAGTACTTC.

The chain uses TRBV9 and TRBJ1-1; D perhaps matches TRBD1 (5 bases). The CDR3 runs 15 residues. Per the germline V gene, CDR1 is SGDLS and CDR2 is YYNGEE. V was cut by 7 bases and J by 2 bases, with 18 bases left in between. The CDR3 here is CASVTPGAENTEAFF. The DNA for the CDR3 is TGTGCCAGCGTAACCCCCGGGGCCGAAAACACTGAAGCTTTCTTT.